This TCR beta chain originates from a study of graft-versus-host responses after intestinal transplantation. Graft material was processed, releasing intraepithelial and lamina propria lymphocytes. Study-level results: Those patients showing graft-donor T cell macrochimerism displayed high graft-versus-host to host-versus-graft clonal ratios in allografts.

TCRdb keeps only in-frame clones here, not all; method: immunoSEQ multiplex PCR. The sample carries around 16,000 clones, approximately 79% recorded once. This CDR3 contains 12 residues. The V end was cut by 6 bases, the J end by 5 bases, with 9 bases between. Germline CDR1 is MNHNS and CDR2 is SASEGT. Comments on this clone: Its specificity is unknown.

The input for sequencing was ileum tissue, taken about 430 days after intestinal transplant. The chain uses TRBV6-1 and TRBJ2-3; D uncertain. The sequence was obtained from a human patient who received an intestinal transplant, so some T cells may come from the graft donor. CDR3 amino acids: CASSPFGDTQYF. CDR3 DNA: TGTGCCAGCAGCCCCTTCGGAGATACGCAGTATTTT.